Included here is one T cell receptor (beta chain) sequence, with context. TCRdb reanalyzed the 5' RACE reads, giving one entry per CDR3 protein sequence and no DNA. Listed are about 160,000 distinct CDR3 sequences; approximately 17% falls within the top ten. This specimen comes from a study of T cells expressing NK-cell markers. Across the whole study: Underlying the TCR beta repertoires were sorted CD3+CD56+NKG2C+, CD3+CD56+NKG2C- and CD3+CD56-NKG2C+ T cells.

The germline V gene encodes CDR1 SGHKS and CDR2 YYEKEE (reference sequence). This CDR3 region has 16 residues. The source material was blood T cells: a sorted CD56 or NKG2C T cell subset, CD4+ or CD8+ T cells, or bulk PBMC T cells (not recorded which). This TCR came from a woman between 18 and 75 years old in good health. The rearrangement uses TRBV5-5 and TRBJ2-7; the TCRdb call, TRBD1, lacks DNA for checking. CDR3 region: CASSLAPDRAPYEQYF.